This T cell receptor (beta chain) was identified in a study of T cell changes during pregnancy in multiple sclerosis. Measured with immunoSEQ multiplex PCR; TCRdb has only the in-frame clones, and not every one. Among around 80,000 clones listed, approximately 95% were seen once. The sequence was obtained from a female donor in good health, enrolled as a control in a pregnancy study. The sequencing used peripheral blood, collected in the second trimester of pregnancy.

The CDR3 spells CASSINRGIQGTEAFF. CDR3 DNA sequence: TGTGCCAGTAGTATAAACAGGGGTATACAGGGCACTGAAGCTTTCTTT. V and J are TRBV19 and TRBJ1-1; 7 nucleotides line up with TRBD1. This CDR3 comprises 16 residues. Germline loops: CDR1 LNHDA, CDR2 SQIVND (reference sequence). The trim removed 2 bases at V and 4 bases at J, leaving 10 bases unmatched.